This TCR beta chain was retrieved from a study of cytomegalovirus exposure and HLA in healthy donors. Study overall: The use of the same platform for the 100 to 150 validation repertoires and the roughly 630 first-cohort repertoires was reported by a later analysis.

This clone came up once. What it recognizes is unknown. Method: immunoSEQ multiplex PCR; TCRdb's copy keeps in-frame clones and lacks some. The sample lists 150,000 to 250,000 clones; roughly 81% were seen once. The CDR3 length is 14 residues. The junction had 3 bases not matched to a gene; V was cut back by 0 bases and J by 6 bases. Germline CDR1 and CDR2: SGHRS and YFSETQ. Study-level points and caveats: Researchers counted around 160 TCR beta chains as cytomegalovirus-associated. Accounts indicate the classifier identified cytomegalovirus status with strong specificity and sensitivity. A few chains tied to CMV proved CMV antigen-specific in vitro.

The chain combines TRBV5-1 with TRBJ2-1; 7 nucleotides agree with TRBD2. Sequenced: PBMCs. This TCR came from a woman aged 30 to 39 in good health and CMV-seronegative. The CDR3 protein is CASSLASGTNEQFF. In nucleotides, the CDR3 is TGCGCCAGCAGCTTGGCTAGCGGAACCAATGAGCAGTTCTTC.